This TCR beta chain was profiled in a study of blood T cell repertoires in COVID-19. Across the whole study: Material from acute and convalescent COVID-19 was sourced from the United States, Italy and Spain.

In the original analysis: Amplified reference gene primers provided the basis for estimating nucleated cell counts. Method: immunoSEQ multiplex PCR; TCRdb's copy keeps in-frame clones and lacks some. V and J calls and clone size are as listed in that table; D and trimming were resolved from the DNA. The data hold 220,000 or so clones, with about 90% observed a single time. The ends lost 2 bases at V and 10 bases at J; junction bases unmatched: 7. Per germline, CDR1 KGHSH and CDR2 LQKENI. The CDR3 sequence is 15 residues long. The rearrangement joins TRBV18 to TRBJ2-1; 11 nucleotides align to TRBD2. This clonotype originated in a man aged 50 to 60 who had been exposed to COVID-19. Sequencing was performed on PBMCs or T cells enriched from blood (not recorded which). The CDR3 loop reads CASSPGLAGLQEQFF. CDR3 sequence (DNA): TGTGCCAGCTCACCAGGACTAGCGGGTCTCCAGGAGCAGTTCTTC.